This T cell receptor beta chain was recorded in a study of cytotoxic CD8 clonotypes in ibrutinib-treated CLL. TCRdb's copy holds only in-frame clones and misses some; the assay was immunoSEQ multiplex PCR. The table records around 70,000 clones, about nine tenths of them present only once. This TCR was sampled from a human donor with chronic lymphocytic leukemia. The input for sequencing was PBMCs, taken after 12 months of ibrutinib treatment.

The CDR3 nucleotides are TGCGCCAGCAGCTTGGACAGGGGTCGAGAGACCCAGTACTTC. Translation gives CASSLDRGRETQYF. The chain combines TRBV5-1 with TRBJ2-5; 7 bases map to TRBD1. The CDR3 loop spans 14 amino acids. Trimming removed 0 bases from V and 4 bases from J; junction bases left unmatched: 3. The germline V gene has CDR1 SGHRS and CDR2 YFSETQ.